The 13 T cell receptor beta chains below come from one sample, sequenced in a study of blood T cell repertoires in COVID-19. Using immunoSEQ multiplex PCR, the repertoire was profiled, and TCRdb retains in-frame clones only, with some absent. Of some 65,000 clones listed, roughly 92% are singletons. Sequencing input: peripheral blood. These receptor sequences come from a man in his 70s with active COVID-19.

The chain links TRBV4-2 to TRBJ1-2; no reliable D call. Trimming took off 2 bases at V and 2 bases at J, with 12 bases between the two ends. The CDR3 consists of 15 residues. The germline V gene encodes CDR1 LGHNA and CDR2 YNFKEQ. For the CDR3, the DNA is TGTGCCAGCAGCCAATCCGATCGGGAAAACTATGGCTACACCTTC. Residues: CASSQSDRENYGYTF.

The chain links TRBV5-1 to TRBJ1-3; D not resolved. This CDR3 spans 18 amino acids. V was cut by 6 bases and J by 5 bases, with 27 bases left in between. Per the germline V gene, CDR1 is SGHRS and CDR2 is YFSETQ. The CDR3 protein is CASNRWMAPFTGRNTIYF. The CDR3 DNA reads TGCGCCAGCAACCGATGGATGGCTCCATTTACGGGGAGAAACACCATATATTTT.

The rearrangement joins TRBV5-1 to TRBJ2-2; 7 bases map to TRBD1. The CDR3 has 19 residues. Germline values: CDR1 SGHRS, CDR2 YFSETQ. The ends lost 3 bases at V and 5 bases at J; junction bases unmatched: 19. Written as DNA, the CDR3 is TGCGCCAGCAGCTCAATCTTCTCGGGACAGCTAATTGGGACCGGGGAGCTGTTTTTT. Translated, it gives CASSSIFSGQLIGTGELFF.

The V and J genes are TRBV9 and TRBJ2-4, with D possibly TRBD1 on 6 matching bases. Germline V CDR1 and CDR2: SGDLS, YYNGEE. The CDR3 has 13 amino acids. V lost 4 bases, J lost 5 bases, and 10 bases lay in between. The CDR3 bases are TGTGCCAGCAGCAGGGGGATTGAAAACATTCAGTACTTC. This translates into CASSRGIENIQYF.

The V gene is TRBV6-5, the J gene TRBJ1-6; a possible D gene is TRBD1 (6 bases). CDR1 is MNHEY, CDR2 SVGAGI, per germline. This CDR3 comprises 16 residues. V was trimmed by 3 bases and J by 5 bases, leaving 14 bases between them. The CDR3 DNA sequence: TGTGCCAGCAGTTATGCACAGGGTAGGCATAATTCACCCCTCCACTTT. Translating gives CASSYAQGRHNSPLHF.

The chain is built from TRBV11-2 and TRBJ1-5, with D possibly being TRBD1 (6 bases). CDR3 size: 13 residues. The V and J ends lost 5 bases and 4 bases respectively, with 9 bases between them. Germline V lookup: CDR1 SGHAT, CDR2 FQNNGV. CDR3 nucleotide sequence: TGTGCCAGCAGCGAAGGGGGAAATCAGCCCCAGCATTTT. As protein: CASSEGGNQPQHF.

This clone was detected once. The chain couples TRBV6-5 to TRBJ1-4, with D hard to call. The CDR3 runs 14 residues. The V and J ends lost 3 bases and 12 bases respectively, with 17 bases between them. Germline V gives CDR1 MNHEY, CDR2 SVGAGI. CDR3 sequence: CASSYSGARMELFF. The CDR3 region has the DNA TGTGCCAGCAGTTATTCAGGTGCCAGGATGGAACTGTTTTTT.

The chain is built from TRBV4-1 and TRBJ2-1; TRBD2 is a possible D gene (6 bases). V lost 0 bases to trimming and J lost 4 bases, with 13 bases between them. Germline CDR1 MGHRA, CDR2 YSYEKL. The CDR3 consists of 16 residues. CDR3 residues: CASSQDWRGPYNEQFF. CDR3 nucleotides: TGCGCCAGCAGCCAAGATTGGCGGGGCCCGTACAATGAGCAGTTCTTC.

The rearrangement uses TRBV5-6 and TRBJ2-7, with 10 bases matching TRBD1. CDR3 length: 17 residues. The ends lost 4 bases at V and 3 bases at J; junction bases unmatched: 13. Looked up from germline, CDR1 is SGHDT and CDR2 is YYEEEE. DNA for the CDR3: TGTGCCAGCAGCCCCCCGGACAGGGGGTTTCGGAACTACGAGCAGTACTTC. Protein sequence: CASSPPDRGFRNYEQYF.

The chain uses TRBV5-1 and TRBJ2-3, with TRBD2 identical over 9 bases. CDR1 and CDR2 (germline): SGHRS, YFSETQ. The trim removed 4 bases at V and 1 base at J, leaving 10 bases unmatched. The CDR3 consists of 17 residues. The CDR3 here is CASSVGLAPWGTDTQYF. CDR3 nucleotides: TGCGCCAGCAGCGTAGGACTAGCGCCCTGGGGCACAGATACGCAGTATTTT.

The chain has TRBV6-6 and TRBJ1-5, with 7 positions matching TRBD1. Trimming cost V 6 bases and J 4 bases; bases outside gene matches: 3. Germline V gene data show CDR1 as MNHNY and CDR2 as SVGAGI (reference sequence). This CDR3 has 13 residues. CDR3 sequence (DNA): TGTGCCAGCAGCGAGGACAGGAATCAGCCCCAGCATTTT. Protein product: CASSEDRNQPQHF.

The chain is built from TRBV6-2 or TRBV6-3 and TRBJ2-7; 7 bases are a match to TRBD2. J was trimmed by 4 bases and V by 5 bases; bases with no gene match: 8. CDR1 is MNHEY and CDR2 is SVGEGT in the germline V gene. The CDR3 runs to 14 residues. The CDR3 spells CASSRGDSRYEQYV. In DNA form, the CDR3 reads TGTGCCAGCAGTCGGGGGGACTCGAGATACGAGCAGTACGTC.

The rearrangement uses TRBV6-6 and TRBJ1-1; TRBD1 matches at 7 bases. This CDR3 region has 12 residues. Germline V gene lookup returns CDR1 MNHNY and CDR2 SVGAGI (reference sequence). V dropped 7 bases and J dropped 11; count of bases not matched to a gene: 10. DNA of the CDR3: TGTGCCAGCATCCCCGGGGCAGGGGGTGCTTTCTTT. Translation gives CASIPGAGGAFF.